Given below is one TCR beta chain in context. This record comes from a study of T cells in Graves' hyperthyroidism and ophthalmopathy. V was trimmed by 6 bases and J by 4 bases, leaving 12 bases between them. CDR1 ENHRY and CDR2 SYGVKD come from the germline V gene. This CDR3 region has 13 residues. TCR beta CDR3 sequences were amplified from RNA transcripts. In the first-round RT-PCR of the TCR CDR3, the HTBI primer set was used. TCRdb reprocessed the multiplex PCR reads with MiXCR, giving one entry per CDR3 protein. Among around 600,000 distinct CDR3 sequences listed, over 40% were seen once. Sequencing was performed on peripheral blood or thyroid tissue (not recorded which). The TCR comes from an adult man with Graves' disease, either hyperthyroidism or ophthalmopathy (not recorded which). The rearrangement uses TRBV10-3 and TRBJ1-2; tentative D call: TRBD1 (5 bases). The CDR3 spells CAISEGRTYGYTF. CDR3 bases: TGTGCCATCAGCGAGGGGCGCACCTATGGCTACACCTTC.